This T cell receptor beta chain was captured in a study of a mutant IDH1 vaccine in newly diagnosed glioma. Study in general: Vaccine dosing followed radiotherapy by 4-6 weeks, or accompanied temozolomide cycles.

Time point meaning: week 35, safety follow-up. All doses held 300 ug of mutant IDH1 20-mer peptide, with topical imiquimod. New WHO grade 3 or 4 astrocytomas that were IDH1-mutant and ATRX-lost had been found in donors. Study-level points and caveats: Patients mounted vaccine-induced immune responses in about 92% of cases.

The table came from immunoSEQ multiplex PCR; TCRdb's copy has only in-frame clones and leaves some out. The sample lists about 42,000 clones, roughly 84% seen once, with approximately 5.5% in the top ten. On this clone itself: What it recognizes is unknown.

The sequences come from PBMCs, collected from a glioma patient whose treatment included an IDH1 peptide vaccine. This clonotype was obtained from a woman aged 45-65 years with glioma.

The CDR3 here is CASSAGTTNTEAFF. DNA for the CDR3: TGTGCCAGCAGCGCCGGGACAACGAACACTGAAGCTTTCTTT. The gene calls are TRBV7-3 and TRBJ1-1; a possible D gene is TRBD1 (6 bases). Germline CDR1 is SGHTA and CDR2 is FQGTGA. Trimming took 5 bases from V and 1 from J, leaving 11 bases between them. The CDR3 has 14 residues.